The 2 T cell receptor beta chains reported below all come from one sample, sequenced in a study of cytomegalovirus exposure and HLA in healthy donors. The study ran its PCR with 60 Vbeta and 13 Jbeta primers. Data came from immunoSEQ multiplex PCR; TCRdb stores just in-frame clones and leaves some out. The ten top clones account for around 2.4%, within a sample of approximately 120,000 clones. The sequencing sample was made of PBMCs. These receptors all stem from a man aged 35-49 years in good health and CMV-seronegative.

The CDR3: CASSDLGRVAEKLFF. Written as DNA, the CDR3 is TGCGCCAGCAGTGACCTCGGGAGGGTGGCGGAAAAACTGTTTTTT. V and J are TRBV10-2 and TRBJ1-4; D call uncertain. V dropped 3 bases and J dropped 8 bases, with 16 bases sitting between them. In germline, CDR1 is WSHSY, CDR2 SAAADI. CDR3 size: 15 residues.

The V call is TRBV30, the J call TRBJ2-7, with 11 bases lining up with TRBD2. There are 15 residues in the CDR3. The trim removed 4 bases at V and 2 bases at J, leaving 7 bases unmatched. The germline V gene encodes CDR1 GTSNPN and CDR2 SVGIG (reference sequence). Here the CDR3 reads CAWTLTGLAAYEQYF. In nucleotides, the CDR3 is TGTGCCTGGACCCTGACGGGACTAGCGGCCTACGAGCAGTACTTC.